Listed below are T cell receptor beta chains from one sample, sequenced in a study of CD8 T cells in ankylosing spondylitis. TCRdb processed the 5' RACE reads anew with MiXCR; each CDR3 protein has one entry. This sample has around 540,000 distinct CDR3 sequences, with 12% found just once. Sequencing was done on a sample of blood, either unsorted or a sorted T cell fraction (not recorded which). The receptors originated from a male donor with ankylosing spondylitis. Both conserved end residues are part of each CDR3. The order of the fields is D gene, CDR3 length, V gene, J gene, clone size, CDR3 DNA, CDR3 protein. D genes are given only for firm matches. Some rows mark clone size as missing; the rest say once, few, many or name a class of expanded clone.

TRBD1	18	TRBV29-1	TRBJ2-3	few	TGCAGCGTTTGGGGGGACAGGGGGCCCGAATCTAGCACAGATACGCAGTATTTT	CSVWGDRGPESSTDTQYF
TRBD2	17	TRBV13	TRBJ2-5	few	TGTGCCAGCAGCCCCCAGGCAGGGAGGGACGAACAAGAGACCCAGTACTTC	CASSPQAGRDEQETQYF
TRBD1	16	TRBV12-3/TRBV12-4	TRBJ2-1	few	TGTGCCAGCAGTGGTCCCGGGACAGAGTGGTACAATGAGCAGTTCTTC	CASSGPGTEWYNEQFF
.	14	TRBV5-1	TRBJ2-2	many	TGCGCCAGCAGCTCCCTTAGGCATACCGGGGAGCTGTTTTTT	CASSSLRHTGELFF
.	13	TRBV12-3/TRBV12-4	TRBJ1-4	.	TGTGCCAGCACTCGGACAGATAATGAAAAACTGTTTTTT	CASTRTDNEKLFF
.	12	TRBV30	TRBJ2-7	.	TGTGCCTGGAGCCCGGGACCTCTCGAGCAGTACTTC	CAWSPGPLEQYF
.	14	TRBV24-1	TRBJ1-4	.	TGTGCCACCAGTGACCCCATCCGGTCCGAAAAACTGTTTTTT	CATSDPIRSEKLFF
TRBD2	16	TRBV20-1	TRBJ2-1	few	TGCAGTGCCCCTAACCCTCTAGCGGGAGGGGGCAATGAGCAGTTCTTC	CSAPNPLAGGGNEQFF
.	15	TRBV5-1	TRBJ1-2	few	TGCGCCAGCAGCTTAAGTGGGGGCTCTAACTATGGCTACACCTTC	CASSLSGGSNYGYTF
.	13	TRBV3-1	TRBJ2-7	.	TGTGCCAGCAGCCAGGCCCGGGCGGGGGAGCAGTACTTC	CASSQARAGEQYF
.	14	TRBV3-1	TRBJ1-4	.	TGTGCCAGCAGCCAAGATTTGGGGTATGAAAAACTGTTTTTT	CASSQDLGYEKLFF
TRBD2	17	TRBV5-6	TRBJ2-5	many	TGTGCCAGCAGCTCACGTCTAGCGGGGATCGCAGGGGAGACCCAGTACTTC	CASSSRLAGIAGETQYF
.	14	TRBV19	TRBJ1-5	.	TGTGCCAGTAGTATCTGGTCAGGCCGTTGGTCCCAGCATTTT	CASSIWSGRWSQHF
.	14	TRBV12-3/TRBV12-4	TRBJ2-3	many	TGTGCCAGCGCCCCTCGGGGTTACACAGATACGCAGTATTTT	CASAPRGYTDTQYF
TRBD2	17	TRBV7-2	TRBJ2-3	once	TGTGCCAGCAGCTTAGTAATAGCGGGAGGGCCGGTAGATACGCAGTATTTT	CASSLVIAGGPVDTQYF
TRBD2	16	TRBV10-3	TRBJ2-1	few	TGTGCCCTCGGCCGGAATAGCGGGAGTTTTTACCATGAGCAGTTCTTC	CALGRNSGSFYHEQFF
.	13	TRBV20-1	TRBJ1-5	many	TGCAGTGCTACAGAATATAGCAATCAGCCCCAGCATTTT	CSATEYSNQPQHF
.	15	TRBV2	TRBJ2-7	.	TGTGCCAGCACCCTGATTCAGACCGTCTCCTACGAGCAGTACTTC	CASTLIQTVSYEQYF
.	20	TRBV4-1	TRBJ2-6	.	TGCGCCAGCAGCCAAGATGATAGAGACATCAGTAGCTCTGGGGCCAACGTCCTGACTTTC	CASSQDDRDISSSGANVLTF
.	16	TRBV20-1	TRBJ1-5	few	TGCAGTGCTAGAGATAGAAGACTGACCAGGGATCAGCCCCAGCATTTT	CSARDRRLTRDQPQHF
.	11	TRBV6-1	TRBJ1-1	.	TGTGCCAGCAGGACAGGTTGGGAAGCTTTCTTT	CASRTGWEAFF
TRBD2	15	TRBV7-2	TRBJ2-7	few	TGTGCCAGCAGCTCGACTAGCGGGAGGCCCTACGAGCAGTACTTC	CASSSTSGRPYEQYF
TRBD1	15	TRBV27	TRBJ2-7	few	TGTGCCAGCAATACTGTTCCCGGGACAGGGGGCGAGCAGTACTTC	CASNTVPGTGGEQYF
.	16	TRBV4-2	TRBJ2-1	many	TGTGCCAGCAGCCAAGGTTCCGGGAATGGCTACAATGAGCAGTTCTTC	CASSQGSGNGYNEQFF
TRBD2	14	TRBV29-1	TRBJ2-3	few	TGCAGCGTTGAAGGACTAGCGGGATCAGATACGCAGTATTTT	CSVEGLAGSDTQYF
.	15	TRBV29-1	TRBJ1-2	few	TGCAGCGTTGCATTAAGTGCACAGGGTTACTATGGCTACACCTTC	CSVALSAQGYYGYTF
.	16	TRBV7-2	TRBJ2-1	.	TGTGCCAGCAGCTTAAGCGGGCCTAGATCCTACAATGAGCAGTTCTTC	CASSLSGPRSYNEQFF
.	14	TRBV20-1	TRBJ1-1	few	TGCAGTGCTAGTCCTCCTGACGGGAACACTGAAGCTTTCTTT	CSASPPDGNTEAFF
.	13	TRBV10-2	TRBJ2-1	few	TGCGCCAGCAGTTCGGTCACATACAATGAGCAGTTCTTC	CASSSVTYNEQFF
.	14	TRBV12-3/TRBV12-4	TRBJ2-5	.	TGTGCCAGCAGTTCCCGGGCCTCGGGGGAGACCCAGTACTTC	CASSSRASGETQYF
.	14	TRBV9	TRBJ1-5	many	TGTGCCAGCAGCGTTGGGTCGGGCAATCAGCCCCAGCATTTT	CASSVGSGNQPQHF
.	15	TRBV6-1	TRBJ2-4	.	TGTGCCAGCATAGAACCCCCCCGAGTCGGAGACATTCAGTACTTC	CASIEPPRVGDIQYF